Reported below is one TCR beta chain. The sample originates from a study of somatic mutations in cytotoxic T cells in rheumatoid arthritis. Original analysis: Some patient CD8+ clones were larger than 1%, and these rarely matched published virus-specific TCRB sequences. The protocol was immunoSEQ multiplex PCR, while the TCRdb copy is restricted to in-frame clones and leaves out a portion. V and J calls and clone size are given by that table; D and trimming were obtained from the DNA. The data show several thousand clones, with roughly 75% seen just once and 11% held by the top ten. Isolation of CD4+ and CD8+ cells used positive magnetic bead selection, with purity checked by flow cytometry. This receptor was identified in an adult with rheumatoid arthritis. Source material: CD8+ T cells sorted from blood.

CDR3: CAISSTSSYEQYV. The CDR3 region has the DNA TGTGCCATCAGTTCTACATCCTCCTACGAGCAGTACGTC. The chain employs TRBV10-3 and TRBJ2-7; D unclear. V was cut by 5 bases and J by 0 bases, with 8 bases left in between. From germline, CDR1 is ENHRY and CDR2 SYGVKD. The CDR3 contains 13 residues.